This T cell receptor beta chain was identified during a study of T cell responses to AZD1222 COVID-19 vaccine (dated by TCRdb to 2020 to 2023). Notes on the research overall: AZD1222 recipients with second doses at about 4 weeks or about 12 weeks were pooled, because spike-specific TCR depth and breadth did not differ between schedules. A total of about 230 trial participants underwent TCR sequencing, of whom 207 received two doses of AZD1222 and about 25 received two doses of the MenACWY control vaccine. Trial participants were enrolled into age subgroups of 18-55, 56-69 and 70-plus years, which contained around 150, 28 and 57 TCR-sequenced participants, respectively.

The sample's time point, from its label and the paper: baseline before first vaccination. Vaccinee samples were obtained from the UK trials COV001 and COV002, which included a single-blind randomized controlled phase 2/3 trial of AZD1222 (ChAdOx1 nCoV-19) in healthy adults. For TCRbeta chain sequencing, PBMC samples from trial participants were taken at day 0 and at day 28 after the second dose. The CDR3 regions of human TCRbeta chains were subjected to immunosequencing. As for how the authors treated the data: TCRs in the repertoires were compared against a reference library of SARS-CoV-2-specific TCRs that had been generated with the MIRA antigen-specificity platform. Breadth was defined as the fraction of unique TCRs that were SARS-CoV-2-associated. Depth was defined as the fraction of total T cells that were SARS-CoV-2-associated. Using the MIRA data, every spike-specific TCR was mapped to the spike region that the TCR reacted to and assigned to either a CD4 or a CD8 class. Log10-transformed breadth and depth values were compared by one-way ANOVA with Sidak's multiple comparisons tests. The table was pulled from immuneACCESS by TCRdb, which kept in-frame rearrangements only. Such tables lose some clones; where checked, under half of the loss comes from unresolved V genes, and the rest has no known cause. The DNA gave D and trimming, while V, J and clone size come from that table. Counted in this sample were around 100,000 clones; around 87% of them appeared once. About a sixth of the sample rests with the top ten.

Points on this clone: It lacks a known antigen. The sample holds no much larger clone one base away, and base qualities are not on file.

What the study reported, not specific to this receptor: The 56-69-year group was small, and its depth increase did not reach significance, likely because of low power. Reportedly, close to half of the unique spike-specific TCRs recognized epitopes lying outside the regions that are mutated in the B.1.351 and B.1.1.7 variants. Because no day 14 peak-response samples were available, the repertoires could be characterized only after the peak T cell response. Conclusions about previously exposed vaccinees are limited because only six or seven AZD1222 recipients were SARS-CoV-2 seropositive at baseline. Participants were mostly white British, with more females than males. The authors suggested clonal diversity may have been underestimated. CD4 TCRs associated with the vaccine covered the entire spike protein, and the dominant responses were in regions 160-218 and 743-854. After two AZD1222 doses, both the breadth and the depth of spike-specific TCRs were significantly higher than at day 0 and than in MenACWY recipients.

The sequencing here drew on peripheral blood, taken on day 0 of AZD1222 vaccination. This receptor was taken from an adult in good health.

The CDR3 protein sequence reads: CASSLVSYEQYF. The DNA is TGTGCCAGCAGCCTAGTCTCCTACGAGCAGTACTTC. Recombination linked TRBV6-5 to TRBJ2-7, with the D segment identity uncertain. V gives up 6 bases and J gives up 0 bases, and the segment between their germline ends measures 6 bases. The CDR3 covers 12 residues, taking in both the cysteine and the phenylalanine. Just the 36-base CDR3 DNA is kept, in frame starting at base 1. According to the germline V gene, CDR1 reads MNHEY and CDR2 reads SVGAGI.